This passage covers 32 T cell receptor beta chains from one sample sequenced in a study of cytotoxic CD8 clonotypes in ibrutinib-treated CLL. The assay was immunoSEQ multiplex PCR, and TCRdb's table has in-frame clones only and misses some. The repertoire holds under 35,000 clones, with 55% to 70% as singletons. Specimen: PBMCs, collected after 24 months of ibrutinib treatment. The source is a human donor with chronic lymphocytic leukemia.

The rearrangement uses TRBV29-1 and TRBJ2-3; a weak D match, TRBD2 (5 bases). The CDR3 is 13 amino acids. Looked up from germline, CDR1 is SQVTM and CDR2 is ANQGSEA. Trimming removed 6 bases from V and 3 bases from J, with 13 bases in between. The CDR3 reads CSVNPGFTDTQYF. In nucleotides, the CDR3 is TGCAGCGTAAACCCGGGGTTTACAGATACGCAGTATTTT.

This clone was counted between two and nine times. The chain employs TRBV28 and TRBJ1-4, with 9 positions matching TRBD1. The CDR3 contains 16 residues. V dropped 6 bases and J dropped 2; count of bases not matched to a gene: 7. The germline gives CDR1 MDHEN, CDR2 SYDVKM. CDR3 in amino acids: CASRTGGLRTNEKLFF. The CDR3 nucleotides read TGTGCCAGCAGGACAGGGGGATTGAGGACTAATGAAAAACTGTTTTTT.

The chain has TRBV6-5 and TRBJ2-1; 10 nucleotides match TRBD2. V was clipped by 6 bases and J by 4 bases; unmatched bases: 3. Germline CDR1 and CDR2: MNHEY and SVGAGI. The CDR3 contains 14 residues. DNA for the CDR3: TGTGCCAGCAGAGCGGGGGGGTCGTACAATGAGCAGTTCTTC. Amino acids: CASRAGGSYNEQFF.

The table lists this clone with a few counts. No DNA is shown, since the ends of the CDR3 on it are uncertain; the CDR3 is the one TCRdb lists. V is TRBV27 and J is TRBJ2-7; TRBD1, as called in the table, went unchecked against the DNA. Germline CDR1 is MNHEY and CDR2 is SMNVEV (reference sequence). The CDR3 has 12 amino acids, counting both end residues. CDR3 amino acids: CASSSSTGSKYF.

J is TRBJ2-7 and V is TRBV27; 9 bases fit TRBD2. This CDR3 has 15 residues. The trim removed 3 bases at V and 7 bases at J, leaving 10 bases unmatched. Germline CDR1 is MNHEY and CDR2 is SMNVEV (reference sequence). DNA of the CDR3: TGTGCCAGCAGTTTGGGCGGTAGCGGGGGACCGGAGCAGTACTTC. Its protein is CASSLGGSGGPEQYF.

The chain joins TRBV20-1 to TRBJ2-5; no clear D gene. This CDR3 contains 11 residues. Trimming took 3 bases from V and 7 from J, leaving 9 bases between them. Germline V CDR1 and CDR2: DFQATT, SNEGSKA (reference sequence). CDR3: CSASIGSTQYF. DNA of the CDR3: TGCAGTGCTAGTATAGGTTCGACCCAGTACTTC.

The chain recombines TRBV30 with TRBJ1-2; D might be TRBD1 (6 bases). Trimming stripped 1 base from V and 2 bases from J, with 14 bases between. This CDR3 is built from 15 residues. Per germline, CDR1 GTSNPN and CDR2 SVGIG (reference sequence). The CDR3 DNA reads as TGTGCCTGGAGTGATCCGGGACAAGGGAACTATGGCTACACCTTC. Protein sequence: CAWSDPGQGNYGYTF. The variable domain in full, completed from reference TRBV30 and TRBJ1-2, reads SQTIHQWPATLVQPVGSPLSLECTVEGTSNPNLYWYRQAAGRGLQLLFYSVGIGQISSEVPQNLSASRPQDRQFILSSKKLLLSDSGFYLCAWSDPGQGNYGYTFGSGTRLTVV.

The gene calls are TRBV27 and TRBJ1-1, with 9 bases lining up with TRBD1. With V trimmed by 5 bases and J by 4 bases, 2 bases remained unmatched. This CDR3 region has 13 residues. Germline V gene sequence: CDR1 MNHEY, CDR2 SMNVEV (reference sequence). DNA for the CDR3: TGTGCCAGCAGTCACAGGGGGCCCACTGAAGCTTTCTTT. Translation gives CASSHRGPTEAFF.

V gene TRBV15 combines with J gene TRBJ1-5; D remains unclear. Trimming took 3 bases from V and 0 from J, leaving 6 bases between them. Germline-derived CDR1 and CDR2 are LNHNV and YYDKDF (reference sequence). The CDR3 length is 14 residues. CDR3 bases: TGTGCCACCAGCAGCCGTATTAGCAATCAGCCCCAGCATTTT. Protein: CATSSRISNQPQHF.

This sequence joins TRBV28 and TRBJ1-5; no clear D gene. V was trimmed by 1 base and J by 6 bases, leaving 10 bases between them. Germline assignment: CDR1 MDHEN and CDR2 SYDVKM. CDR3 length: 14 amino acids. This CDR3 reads CASSLYAGGQPQHF. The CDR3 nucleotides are TGTGCCAGCAGTTTATATGCCGGAGGTCAGCCCCAGCATTTT.

The CDR3 DNA reads TGTGCCTGGAGTAATGGACAGGGAAAACAGCCCCAGCATTTT. Its protein product is CAWSNGQGKQPQHF. This sequence joins TRBV30 and TRBJ1-5, with 8 bases that match TRBD1. This CDR3 has 14 amino acids. The V segment lost 2 bases and the J segment 7 bases; nucleotides outside the gene matches: 7. CDR1 is GTSNPN and CDR2 is SVGIG in the germline V gene (reference sequence).

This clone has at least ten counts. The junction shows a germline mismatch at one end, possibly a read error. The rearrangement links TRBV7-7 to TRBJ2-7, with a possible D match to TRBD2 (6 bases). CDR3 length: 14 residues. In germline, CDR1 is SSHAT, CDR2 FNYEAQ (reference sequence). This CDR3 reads CASSLAEGIYEQYF. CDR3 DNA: TGTGCTAGCAGCTTAGCGGAGGGAATCTACGAGCAGTACTTC.

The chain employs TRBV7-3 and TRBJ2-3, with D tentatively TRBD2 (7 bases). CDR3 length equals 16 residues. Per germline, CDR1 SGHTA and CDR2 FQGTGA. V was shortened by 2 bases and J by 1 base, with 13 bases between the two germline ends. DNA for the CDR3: TGTGCCAGCAGCTTAGGTGGGGGGGCTGGCACAGATACGCAGTATTTT. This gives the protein CASSLGGGAGTDTQYF.

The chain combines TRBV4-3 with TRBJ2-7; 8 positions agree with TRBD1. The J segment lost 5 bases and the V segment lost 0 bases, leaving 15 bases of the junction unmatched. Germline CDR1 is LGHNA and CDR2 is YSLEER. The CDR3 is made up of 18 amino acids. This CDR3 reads CASSQDLATGAYVNEQYF. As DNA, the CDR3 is TGCGCCAGCAGCCAAGATCTTGCGACAGGGGCCTACGTGAACGAGCAGTACTTC.

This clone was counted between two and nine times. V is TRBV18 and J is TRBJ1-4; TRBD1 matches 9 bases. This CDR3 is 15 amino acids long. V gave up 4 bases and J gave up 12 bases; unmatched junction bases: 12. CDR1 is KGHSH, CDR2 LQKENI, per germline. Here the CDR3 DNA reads TGTGCCAGCTCACTTAACAGGGGGCCCTTGGGGCAACTGTTTTTT. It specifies CASSLNRGPLGQLFF.

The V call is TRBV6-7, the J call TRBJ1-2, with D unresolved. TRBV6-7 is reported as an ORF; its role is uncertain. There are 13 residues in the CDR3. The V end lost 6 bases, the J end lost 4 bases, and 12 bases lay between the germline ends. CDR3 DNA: TGTGCCAGCAGACTACAAAGCCCCTATGGCTACACCTTC. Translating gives CASRLQSPYGYTF.

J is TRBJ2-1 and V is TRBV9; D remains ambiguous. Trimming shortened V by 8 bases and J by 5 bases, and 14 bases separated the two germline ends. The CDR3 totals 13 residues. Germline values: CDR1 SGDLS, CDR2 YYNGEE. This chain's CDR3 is CASSKGPNNEQFF. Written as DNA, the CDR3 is TGTGCCAGTTCGAAGGGTCCAAACAATGAGCAGTTCTTC.

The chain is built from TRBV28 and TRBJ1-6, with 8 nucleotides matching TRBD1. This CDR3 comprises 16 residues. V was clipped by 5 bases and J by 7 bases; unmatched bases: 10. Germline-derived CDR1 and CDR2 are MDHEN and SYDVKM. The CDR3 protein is CASSPNRTGRNSPLHF. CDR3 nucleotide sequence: TGTGCCAGCAGTCCAAACCGGACAGGGAGGAATTCACCCCTCCACTTT.

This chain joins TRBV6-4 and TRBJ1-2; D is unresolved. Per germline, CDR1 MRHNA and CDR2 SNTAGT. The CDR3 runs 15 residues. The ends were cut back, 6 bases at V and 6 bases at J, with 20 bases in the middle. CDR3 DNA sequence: TGTGCCAGCAGAGTCGGGGTAAGCGCGACGGATGGCTACACCTTC. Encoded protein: CASRVGVSATDGYTF.

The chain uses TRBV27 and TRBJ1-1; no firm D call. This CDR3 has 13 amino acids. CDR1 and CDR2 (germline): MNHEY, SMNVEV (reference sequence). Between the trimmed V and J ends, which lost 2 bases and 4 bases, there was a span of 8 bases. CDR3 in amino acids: CASSLRPTTEAFF. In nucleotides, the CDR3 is TGTGCCAGCAGTTTACGGCCAACCACTGAAGCTTTCTTT.

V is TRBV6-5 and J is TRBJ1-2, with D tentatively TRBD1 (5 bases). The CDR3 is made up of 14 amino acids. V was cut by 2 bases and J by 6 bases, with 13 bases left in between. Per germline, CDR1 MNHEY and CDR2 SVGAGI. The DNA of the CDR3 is TGTGCCAGCAGTTACGTGGGGCGCGAAGATGGCTACACCTTC. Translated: CASSYVGREDGYTF.

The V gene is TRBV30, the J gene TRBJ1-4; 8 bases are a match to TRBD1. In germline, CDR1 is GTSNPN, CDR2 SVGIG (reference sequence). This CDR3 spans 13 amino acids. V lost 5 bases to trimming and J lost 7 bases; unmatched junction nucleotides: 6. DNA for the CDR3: TGTGCCTGGGACAGGGGTGTGCGTGAAAAACTGTTTTTT. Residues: CAWDRGVREKLFF.

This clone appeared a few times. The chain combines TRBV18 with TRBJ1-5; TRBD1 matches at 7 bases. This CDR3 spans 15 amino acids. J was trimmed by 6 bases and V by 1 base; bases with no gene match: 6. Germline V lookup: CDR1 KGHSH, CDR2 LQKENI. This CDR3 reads CASSPLQGVVQPQHF. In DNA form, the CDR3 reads TGTGCCAGCTCACCACTCCAGGGGGTAGTTCAGCCCCAGCATTTT.

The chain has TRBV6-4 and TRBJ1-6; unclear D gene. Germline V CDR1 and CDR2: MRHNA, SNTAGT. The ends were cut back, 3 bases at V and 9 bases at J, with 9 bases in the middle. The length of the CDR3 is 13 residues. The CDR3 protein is CASSDIVGSPLHF. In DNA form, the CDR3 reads TGTGCCAGCAGTGATATAGTAGGTTCACCCCTCCACTTT.

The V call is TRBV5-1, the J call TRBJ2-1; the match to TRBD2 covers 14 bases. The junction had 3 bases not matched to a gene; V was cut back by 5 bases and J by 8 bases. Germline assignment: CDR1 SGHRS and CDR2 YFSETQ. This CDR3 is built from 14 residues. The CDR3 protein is CASREGLAGDEQFF. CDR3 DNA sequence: TGCGCCAGCAGGGAGGGACTAGCGGGGGATGAGCAGTTCTTC.

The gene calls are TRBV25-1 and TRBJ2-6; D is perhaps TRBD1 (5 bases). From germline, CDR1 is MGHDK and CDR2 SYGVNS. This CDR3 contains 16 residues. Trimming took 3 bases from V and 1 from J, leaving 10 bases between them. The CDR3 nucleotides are TGTGCCAGCAGTGAGGCTGGGGCTTCTGGGGCCAACGTCCTGACTTTC. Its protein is CASSEAGASGANVLTF. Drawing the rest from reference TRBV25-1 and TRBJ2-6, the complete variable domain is EADIYQTPRYLVIGTGKKITLECSQTMGHDKMYWYQQDPGMELHLIHYSYGVNSTEKGDLSSESTVSRIRTEHFPLTLESARPSHTSQYLCASSEAGASGANVLTFGAGSRLTVL.

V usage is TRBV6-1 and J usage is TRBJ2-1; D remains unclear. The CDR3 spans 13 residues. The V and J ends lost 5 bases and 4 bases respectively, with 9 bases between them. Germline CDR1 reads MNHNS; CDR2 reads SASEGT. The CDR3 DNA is TGTGCCAGCAGTCGATTACAGTACAATGAGCAGTTCTTC. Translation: CASSRLQYNEQFF.

The CDR3 loop reads CASRPGTPRGYTF. DNA of the CDR3: TGTGCCAGCAGGCCCGGGACACCTCGCGGCTACACCTTC. The chain joins TRBV21-1 to TRBJ1-2; the D call of TRBD1 is as the table states it, not checked on the DNA. TRBV21-1 corresponds to a pseudogene. The CDR3 runs 13 residues.

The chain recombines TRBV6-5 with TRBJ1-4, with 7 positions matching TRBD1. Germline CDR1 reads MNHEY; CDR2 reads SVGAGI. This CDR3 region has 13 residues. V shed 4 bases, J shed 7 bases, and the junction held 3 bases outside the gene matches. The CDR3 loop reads CASSSQGGEKLFF. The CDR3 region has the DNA TGTGCCAGCAGTTCCCAGGGGGGTGAAAAACTGTTTTTT.

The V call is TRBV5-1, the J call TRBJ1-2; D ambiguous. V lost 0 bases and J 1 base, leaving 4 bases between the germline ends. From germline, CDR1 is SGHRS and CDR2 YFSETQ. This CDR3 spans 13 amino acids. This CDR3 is CASSLVRNYGYTF. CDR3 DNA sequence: TGCGCCAGCAGCTTGGTTCGTAACTATGGCTACACCTTC.

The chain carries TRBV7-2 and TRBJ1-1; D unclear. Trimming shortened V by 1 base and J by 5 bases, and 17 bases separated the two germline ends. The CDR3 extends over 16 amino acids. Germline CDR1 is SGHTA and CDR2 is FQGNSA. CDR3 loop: CASSLGQPGRRTEAFF. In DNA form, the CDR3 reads TGTGCCAGCAGCTTAGGGCAGCCCGGTAGAAGGACTGAAGCTTTCTTT. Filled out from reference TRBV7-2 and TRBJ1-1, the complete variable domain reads GAGVSQSPSNKVTEKGKDVELRCDPISGHTALYWYRQSLGQGLEFLIYFQGNSAPDKSGLPSDRFSAERTGGSVSTLTIQRTQQEDSAVYLCASSLGQPGRRTEAFFGQGTRLTVV.

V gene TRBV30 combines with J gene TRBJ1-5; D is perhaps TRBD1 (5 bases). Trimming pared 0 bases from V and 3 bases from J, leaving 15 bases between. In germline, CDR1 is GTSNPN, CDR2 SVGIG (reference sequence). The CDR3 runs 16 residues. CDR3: CAWSVRLGTVNQPQHF. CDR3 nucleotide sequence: TGTGCCTGGAGTGTACGACTGGGGACGGTCAATCAGCCCCAGCATTTT.